Each of the 9 T cell receptor beta chains below was sequenced from the same sample in a study of blood T cell repertoires in COVID-19 (dated by TCRdb to about 2020). The library came from the immunoSEQ multiplex PCR assay. The source is immuneACCESS, and TCRdb retained only in-frame sequences with V and J called. Part of the clones is not carried over; for the studies checked, unresolved V genes explain less than half of this, and the remainder is unexplained. This sample has about 310,000 clones in its table, and around 89% of those were observed once. Around a tenth of the sample is in the top ten clones. Material: PBMCs or T cells enriched from blood (not recorded which). The receptors originated from a woman in her forties who had recovered from COVID-19.

A remark on this clone: The junction departs from the called germline gene at one end, perhaps through a read error. The V and J genes are TRBV24-1 and TRBJ2-1; tentative D call: TRBD1 (5 bases). Germline CDR1 KGHDR, CDR2 SFDVKD. This CDR3 has 19 amino acids. CDR3 DNA: TGTGCCACCAGTGTTTTGGGGTTCCACAGGTTTAGCTCCTACAATGAGCAGTTCTTC. Protein sequence: CATSVLGFHRFSSYNEQFF.

The chain joins TRBV29-1 to TRBJ2-1, with D possibly matching TRBD1 (6 bases). Germline values: CDR1 SQVTM, CDR2 ANQGSEA. Trimming removed 7 bases at V and 7 bases at J, with 11 bases between. The CDR3 has 11 residues. CDR3 nucleotide sequence: TGCAGCGCGAGTAGGGGGAATGAGCAGTTCTTC. Its translation is CSASRGNEQFF.

This chain connects TRBV7-3 to TRBJ2-1, with 13 positions matching TRBD2. CDR1 and CDR2 (germline): SGHTA, FQGTGA. V lost 5 bases, J lost 5 bases, and 6 bases stayed unmatched. The CDR3 spans 16 residues. CDR3 sequence: CASSTSGGAVNNEQFF. The CDR3 bases are TGTGCCAGCAGCACTAGCGGGGGGGCAGTAAACAATGAGCAGTTCTTC.

V usage is TRBV30 and J usage is TRBJ2-7; 7 bases fit TRBD1. V lost 1 base, J lost 3 bases, and 12 bases stayed unmatched. Per the germline V gene, CDR1 is GTSNPN and CDR2 is SVGIG (reference sequence). The CDR3 contains 16 residues. In DNA form, the CDR3 reads TGTGCCTGGAGTGCCTCCCTTGGGGACAGCGTCTACGAGCAGTACTTC. Translated: CAWSASLGDSVYEQYF.

The genes are TRBV19 and TRBJ2-7; 9 bases match TRBD1. CDR3 length equals 15 residues. Unmatched junction bases numbered 8, after V lost 4 bases and J lost 4 bases. Germline-derived CDR1 and CDR2 are LNHDA and SQIVND (reference sequence). The CDR3: CASSTLTGTGYEQYF. The CDR3 coding sequence is TGTGCCAGTAGTACCCTAACCGGGACAGGGTACGAGCAGTACTTC.

The chain uses TRBV10-3 and TRBJ1-5; 8 nucleotides agree with TRBD1. V lost 5 bases and J lost 3; bases outside the gene matches: 9. This CDR3 region has 16 residues. The V gene's germline CDR1 is ENHRY and CDR2 SYGVKD. As DNA, the CDR3 is TGTGCCATCAGTCAAGGACAGGGTCTAGCCAATCAGCCCCAGCATTTT. Protein sequence: CAISQGQGLANQPQHF.

The chain joins TRBV12-3 or TRBV12-4 to TRBJ2-7, with a weak D call TRBD1 (6 bases). The CDR3 contains 13 residues. The V gene lost 4 bases and the J gene lost 7 bases, with 14 bases spanning the gap. The CDR3 bases are TGTGCCAGCAGTTATGGGCCCACAGGGGAGCAGTACTTC. The encoded protein is CASSYGPTGEQYF.

The gene calls are TRBV11-1 and TRBJ1-1; D uncertain. Germline CDR1 reads SGHAT; CDR2 reads FQDESV (reference sequence). Deletions cut 0 bases from V and 8 bases from J, with 13 bases between. This CDR3 has 14 amino acids. The CDR3 DNA follows: TGTGCCAGCAGCTTAGCGCTAACGGGTGGCGAAGCTTTCTTT. This encodes CASSLALTGGEAFF.

This clone has just one count. The chain uses TRBV28 and TRBJ1-5; 8 bases match TRBD1. CDR1 is MDHEN and CDR2 is SYDVKM in the germline V gene. Trimming at V came to 5 bases and at J to 1 base, leaving 10 bases not matched to a gene. CDR3 length equals 17 residues. CDR3 residues: CASSPPRQGSSNQPQHF. The CDR3, as DNA: TGTGCCAGCAGTCCTCCCCGACAGGGGTCCAGCAATCAGCCCCAGCATTTT.